This TCR beta chain was captured by sequencing in a study of blood T cell repertoires in COVID-19. About the study: The analysed material was cDNA or gDNA that came from T cells, B-cell-depleted T cells, or PBMCs.

Original processing notes: The authors estimated nucleated cell counts from reference gene primer amplification. The table came from immunoSEQ multiplex PCR; TCRdb's copy has only in-frame clones and leaves some out. For V, J and clone size, that table is used; D and trimming come from the DNA. Among about 270,000 clones listed, 81% were seen once. The CDR3 totals 15 residues. V lost 4 bases and J lost 7; bases outside the gene matches: 8. CDR1 is LGHNA and CDR2 is YNFKEQ in the germline V gene. The sequencing sample was made of peripheral blood. The origin of this receptor is an older woman with active or convalescent COVID-19. The chain couples TRBV4-2 to TRBJ1-4, with TRBD1 matching 8 bases. This CDR3 reads CASSRDGQGTEKLFF. CDR3 DNA: TGTGCCAGCAGCCGCGACGGACAGGGAACTGAAAAACTGTTTTTT.